Listed below are T cell receptor beta chains from one sample, sequenced in a study of OX40 agonist ivuxolimab in advanced cancers. Using immunoSEQ multiplex PCR, the repertoire was profiled, and TCRdb retains in-frame clones only, with some absent. This sample has about 72,000 clones, with more than 80% found just once. Sequenced material: CD4+ or CD8+ T cells sorted from blood, taken in a trial of the OX40 agonist ivuxolimab. Every receptor here comes from an adult with an advanced solid tumor such as melanoma, head and neck, liver or kidney cancer. The CDR3 runs from the conserved cysteine through the conserved F or W. D genes are given only for firm matches. The size field is filled for only some rows; it gives once, few, many or a size class.

TRBJ2-7	NA	TRBV5-1	NA	CASTRGDLSSYEQYF	TGCGCCAGCACCCGGGGAGACTTGAGCTCCTACGAGCAGTACTTC
TRBJ1-2	once	TRBV4-1	TRBD1	CASSQRTGVNYGYTF	TGCGCCAGCAGCCAACGGACAGGGGTTAACTATGGCTACACCTTC
TRBJ2-3	NA	TRBV6-4	NA	CASGRGDTQYF	TGTGCCAGCGGCCGGGGGGATACGCAGTATTTT
TRBJ2-3	NA	TRBV30	TRBD2	CAWSPYGGSTDTQYF	TGTGCCTGGAGTCCGTACGGGGGGAGCACAGATACGCAGTATTTT
TRBJ2-7	NA	TRBV11-2	NA	CASSNRDLTYEQYF	TGTGCCAGCAGCAACCGGGACCTGACCTACGAGCAGTACTTC
TRBJ2-1	NA	TRBV7-4	TRBD2	CASILRLAGLPGYNEQFF	TGTGCCAGCATCTTGAGGCTAGCGGGACTTCCCGGCTACAATGAGCAGTTCTTC
TRBJ1-4	NA	TRBV2	TRBD1	CASRDGTGVEKLFF	TGTGCCAGCAGGGATGGGACAGGGGTCGAAAAACTGTTTTTT
TRBJ1-1	few	TRBV5-1	TRBD1	CASSLGTGLNTEAFF	TGCGCCAGCAGCTTAGGGACAGGGCTAAACACTGAAGCTTTCTTT
TRBJ2-2	once	TRBV5-1	NA	CASSPRTTNTGELFF	TGCGCCAGCAGCCCACGGACAACGAACACCGGGGAGCTGTTTTTT
TRBJ2-7	NA	TRBV18	TRBD1	CASSTRQGLGYEQYF	TGTGCCAGCTCAACTCGACAGGGTTTGGGCTACGAGCAGTACTTC
TRBJ1-1	NA	TRBV23-1	NA	CASSQSPVMNTEAFF	TGCGCCAGCAGTCAATCCCCAGTGATGAACACTGAAGCTTTCTTT
TRBJ2-7	once	TRBV29-1	NA	CSVGGDGYEQYF	TGCAGCGTTGGTGGGGACGGCTACGAGCAGTACTTC
TRBJ2-1	NA	TRBV18	TRBD2	CASSSGLAGASYNEQFF	TGTGCCAGCTCATCGGGACTAGCGGGAGCGTCCTACAATGAGCAGTTCTTC
TRBJ2-5	NA	TRBV5-1	NA	CASSLAGGSEETQYF	TGCGCCAGCAGCTTGGCCGGGGGCTCAGAGGAGACCCAGTACTTC
TRBJ2-7	NA	TRBV7-9	NA	CASSPSYEQYF	TGTGCCAGCAGTCCATCCTACGAGCAGTACTTC
TRBJ2-1	NA	TRBV4-2	TRBD2	CASSQEAAGVYNEQFF	TGTGCCAGCAGCCAAGAGGCGGCGGGGGTATACAATGAGCAGTTCTTC
TRBJ1-6	NA	TRBV5-1	NA	CASSPRGGNNSPLHF	TGCGCCAGCAGCCCCCGCGGGGGAAATAATTCACCCCTCCACTTT
TRBJ2-7	NA	TRBV2	NA	CASNRATTYEQYF	TGTGCCAGCAACCGGGCCACCACCTACGAGCAGTACTTC
TRBJ2-7	NA	TRBV21-1	NA	CASSKVTSGGREQYF	TGTGCCAGCAGCAAAGTAACTAGCGGGGGCCGGGAGCAGTACTTC
TRBJ1-1	NA	TRBV12-5	NA	CASGPGPEEAFF	TGTGCTAGTGGTCCCGGGCCTGAGGAAGCTTTCTTT
TRBJ2-5	NA	TRBV21-1	NA	CASSKVSSFRTALPLKETQYF	TGTGCCAGCAGCAAAGTTTCCTCTTTCCGGACAGCGCTCCCATTGAAAGAGACCCAGTACTTC
TRBJ2-1	NA	TRBV7-6	TRBD2	CASSLPSGEQFF	TGTGCCAGCAGCTTACCTAGCGGGGAGCAGTTCTTC
TRBJ1-5	NA	TRBV28	NA	CASSQRAGANQPQHF	TGTGCCAGCAGTCAGCGAGCGGGGGCAAATCAGCCCCAGCATTTT
TRBJ1-2	NA	TRBV25-1	NA	CASSDLGNGYTF	TGTGCCAGCAGTGATCTGGGAAATGGCTACACCTTC
TRBJ1-6	NA	TRBV7-8	TRBD1	CASSPGTGYNSPLHF	TGTGCCAGCAGCCCGGGGACAGGCTATAATTCACCCCTCCACTTT
TRBJ1-1	NA	TRBV5-1	NA	CASSLGGKGGTEAFF	TGCGCCAGCAGCTTGGGGGGCAAAGGAGGCACTGAAGCTTTCTTT
TRBJ2-2	once	TRBV7-6	NA	CATHGVRGTGELFF	TGTGCCACCCATGGGGTGCGGGGTACCGGGGAGCTGTTTTTT
TRBJ1-3	NA	TRBV18	NA	CASSLGAQGTGNTIYF	TGTGCCAGCTCACTGGGGGCACAGGGCACTGGAAACACCATATATTTT
TRBJ1-1	few	TRBV7-9	NA	CASSLALGGTEAFF	TGTGCCAGCAGCTTAGCTTTGGGGGGCACTGAAGCTTTCTTT
TRBJ1-2	once	TRBV2	TRBD1	CASSDQGGGYTF	TGTGCCAGCAGTGACCAGGGGGGTGGCTACACCTTC
TRBJ1-2	NA	TRBV11-2	TRBD1	CASSPHTETGHSYGYTF	TGTGCCAGCAGCCCTCATACTGAGACAGGGCATTCCTATGGCTACACCTTC
TRBJ1-5	NA	TRBV6-5	NA	CASSYSRQVDQPQHF	TGTGCCAGCAGTTACTCTAGACAGGTCGATCAGCCCCAGCATTTT
TRBJ1-5	NA	TRBV7-4	NA	CASSLLGSNQPQHF	TGTGCCAGCAGCTTACTGGGGAGCAATCAGCCCCAGCATTTT
TRBJ2-1	NA	TRBV9	NA	CASSVTSGTNQFF	TGTGCCAGCAGCGTAACCTCCGGGACAAACCAGTTCTTC
TRBJ1-2	NA	TRBV6-1	NA	CASSGVNYGYTF	TGTGCCAGCAGTGGCGTCAACTATGGCTACACCTTC
TRBJ1-4	NA	TRBV6-1	NA	CASSLGQGNEKLFF	TGTGCCAGCAGTTTGGGGCAGGGTAATGAAAAACTGTTTTTT
TRBJ1-1	NA	TRBV18	NA	CASSSGTANTEAFF	TGTGCCAGCTCATCAGGGACGGCTAACACTGAAGCTTTCTTT
TRBJ2-2	once	TRBV15	TRBD1	CATSGQGPGELFF	TGTGCCACCAGCGGACAGGGGCCCGGGGAGCTGTTTTTT
TRBJ2-5	once	TRBV2	TRBD1	CASSSQTGNQETQYF	TGTGCCAGCAGTAGTCAGACAGGGAACCAAGAGACCCAGTACTTC
TRBJ1-3	NA	TRBV14	TRBD1	CASSRQPYTTGASGNTIYF	TGTGCCAGCAGCCGCCAACCATATACGACAGGGGCTTCTGGAAACACCATATATTTT
TRBJ1-1	NA	TRBV5-1	TRBD1	CASSATLNRGPQAFF	TGCGCCAGCAGCGCCACACTTAACAGGGGGCCTCAAGCTTTCTTT
TRBJ2-3	NA	TRBV30	TRBD2	CAWKLGVGLAGPDTQYF	TGTGCCTGGAAATTAGGAGTGGGACTAGCGGGACCAGATACGCAGTATTTT